The sequence of this T cell receptor beta chain was determined in a study of blood T cell repertoires in COVID-19. About the study: COVID-19 samples, acute and convalescent, were from the United States, Italy and Spain.

The participants were between about 18 and 90 years old and came from roughly 25 US areas. For recovered donors of Cohort 3, there were two negative PCRs, clearance, or symptom resolution. Sequenced by immunoSEQ multiplex PCR; TCRdb stores in-frame clones only, minus some. The profile shows some 300,000 clones, under 90% of them singletons. This clonotype was sampled from a man between 25 and 39 years old who had recovered from COVID-19. Material for sequencing was PBMCs or T cells enriched from blood (not recorded which).

DNA for the CDR3: TGTGCCAGCTCACCACCGGACTCCTTCTACTACGAGCAGTACTTC. Translation: CASSPPDSFYYEQYF. V usage is TRBV18 and J usage is TRBJ2-7; a weak D match, TRBD2 (5 bases). V was trimmed by 0 bases and J by 3 bases, leaving 12 bases between them. The CDR3 sequence is 15 residues long. Germline V gene data show CDR1 as KGHSH and CDR2 as LQKENI.